Listed below are T cell receptor beta chains from one sample, sequenced in a study of blood T cell repertoires in COVID-19. This table comes from immunoSEQ multiplex PCR, and its TCRdb copy is limited to in-frame clones, with some not included. The sample holds 120,000 to 150,000 clones; approximately 89% are singletons and the top ten take about 10%. Specimen: peripheral blood. The receptors derive from a man aged 55 to 69 with active or convalescent COVID-19. The CDR3 runs from the conserved cysteine through the conserved F or W. The D gene is left open where the match is weak. Some rows mark clone size as missing; the rest say once, few, many or name a class of expanded clone.

clone size: NA
V gene: TRBV3-1/TRBV3-2
J gene: TRBJ2-7
D gene: TRBD2
CDR3 protein: CASSPSWPASGSHEQYF
CDR3 DNA: TGTGCCAGCAGCCCTAGTTGGCCGGCTAGCGGGAGCCACGAGCAGTACTTC

clone size: NA
V gene: TRBV30
J gene: TRBJ2-5
D gene: TRBD1
CDR3 protein: CAWGTGYQETQYF
CDR3 DNA: TGTGCCTGGGGGACAGGGTATCAAGAGACCCAGTACTTC

clone size: NA
V gene: TRBV19
J gene: TRBJ2-3
D gene: NA
CDR3 protein: CASGGALSTDTQYF
CDR3 DNA: TGTGCCAGTGGGGGGGCCCTAAGCACAGATACGCAGTATTTT

clone size: once
V gene: TRBV5-5
J gene: TRBJ2-7
D gene: TRBD1
CDR3 protein: CASSPKQGARTYEQYF
CDR3 DNA: TGTGCCAGCAGCCCTAAACAGGGGGCAAGGACCTACGAGCAGTACTTC

clone size: once
V gene: TRBV7-2
J gene: TRBJ1-5
D gene: TRBD1
CDR3 protein: CASSDNRGLSNQPQHF
CDR3 DNA: TGTGCCAGCAGCGACAACAGGGGTTTGAGCAATCAGCCCCAGCATTTT

clone size: NA
V gene: TRBV27
J gene: TRBJ1-2
D gene: NA
CDR3 protein: CASSPGYGYTF
CDR3 DNA: TGTGCCAGCAGTCCGGGATATGGCTACACCTTC

clone size: NA
V gene: TRBV27
J gene: TRBJ2-7
D gene: TRBD2
CDR3 protein: CASRNFYRLAHEQYF
CDR3 DNA: TGTGCCAGCAGAAATTTTTATCGACTAGCCCACGAGCAGTACTTC

clone size: once
V gene: TRBV29-1
J gene: TRBJ1-1
D gene: NA
CDR3 protein: CSGLENTEAFF
CDR3 DNA: TGCAGCGGGCTCGAAAACACTGAAGCTTTCTTT

clone size: NA
V gene: TRBV28
J gene: TRBJ2-3
D gene: TRBD2
CDR3 protein: CASSLRLAGAEDTQYF
CDR3 DNA: TGTGCCAGCAGTTTACGTCTAGCGGGAGCTGAAGATACGCAGTATTTT

clone size: NA
V gene: TRBV7-9
J gene: TRBJ2-7
D gene: TRBD2
CDR3 protein: CASSLSGGYEQYF
CDR3 DNA: TGTGCCAGCAGCTTGTCGGGGGGCTACGAGCAGTACTTC

clone size: NA
V gene: TRBV9
J gene: TRBJ2-1
D gene: NA
CDR3 protein: CASSDPTSRLTGSYNEQFF
CDR3 DNA: TGTGCCAGCAGCGACCCCACTAGCCGACTAACGGGCTCCTACAATGAGCAGTTCTTC

clone size: NA
V gene: TRBV10-3
J gene: TRBJ2-5
D gene: NA
CDR3 protein: CAISSTGSGETQYF
CDR3 DNA: TGTGCCATCAGTTCAACAGGGTCGGGCGAGACCCAGTACTTC

clone size: NA
V gene: TRBV6-1
J gene: TRBJ2-7
D gene: TRBD1
CDR3 protein: CASSERGTGLYEQYF
CDR3 DNA: TGTGCCAGCAGTGAACGGGGGACAGGGCTCTACGAGCAGTACTTC

clone size: NA
V gene: TRBV12-3/TRBV12-4
J gene: TRBJ2-7
D gene: NA
CDR3 protein: CASRMGDGYEQYF
CDR3 DNA: TGTGCCAGCAGAATGGGAGACGGCTACGAGCAGTACTTC

clone size: NA
V gene: TRBV19
J gene: TRBJ1-5
D gene: TRBD1
CDR3 protein: CASTSRTPTQGALRNQPQHF
CDR3 DNA: TGTGCCAGTACGTCCAGGACCCCCACACAGGGGGCGCTTCGTAATCAGCCCCAGCATTTT

clone size: NA
V gene: TRBV28
J gene: TRBJ2-7
D gene: TRBD1
CDR3 protein: CASEGASYEQYF
CDR3 DNA: TGTGCCAGCGAGGGGGCGTCCTACGAGCAGTACTTC

clone size: NA
V gene: TRBV5-1
J gene: TRBJ1-6
D gene: TRBD1
CDR3 protein: CASSPDGTGVNSPLHF
CDR3 DNA: TGCGCCAGCAGCCCTGATGGGACAGGAGTTAATTCACCCCTCCACTTT

clone size: NA
V gene: TRBV7-8
J gene: TRBJ2-1
D gene: TRBD1
CDR3 protein: CASSVTGGLNNEQFF
CDR3 DNA: TGTGCCAGCAGCGTGACAGGGGGCCTGAACAATGAGCAGTTCTTC

clone size: NA
V gene: TRBV3-1/TRBV3-2
J gene: TRBJ1-6
D gene: NA
CDR3 protein: CASTPGGVPYNSPLHF
CDR3 DNA: TGTGCCAGCACCCCCGGGGGGGTCCCCTATAATTCACCCCTCCACTTT

clone size: few
V gene: TRBV4-2
J gene: TRBJ2-7
D gene: TRBD2
CDR3 protein: CASSQPGLAVYEQYF
CDR3 DNA: TGTGCCAGCAGCCAACCGGGACTAGCGGTCTACGAGCAGTACTTC

clone size: NA
V gene: TRBV9
J gene: TRBJ2-1
D gene: NA
CDR3 protein: CASSVGAGNYNEQFF
CDR3 DNA: TGTGCCAGCAGCGTAGGCGCGGGAAACTACAATGAGCAGTTCTTC

clone size: NA
V gene: TRBV7-9
J gene: TRBJ2-5
D gene: TRBD2
CDR3 protein: CASSNRDRTSGSWGSRTQYF
CDR3 DNA: TGTGCCAGCAGCAACCGAGACAGGACTAGCGGGAGTTGGGGTAGCAGGACCCAGTACTTC

clone size: once
V gene: TRBV5-1
J gene: TRBJ1-1
D gene: TRBD1
CDR3 protein: CASSSSGTAKTEAFF
CDR3 DNA: TGCGCCAGCAGCTCCTCCGGGACAGCGAAAACTGAAGCTTTCTTT

clone size: NA
V gene: TRBV5-4
J gene: TRBJ2-3
D gene: TRBD2
CDR3 protein: CASSLVGSGSDTQYF
CDR3 DNA: TGTGCCAGCAGCTTGGTTGGTAGCGGGAGTGATACGCAGTATTTT

clone size: NA
V gene: TRBV6-5
J gene: TRBJ2-7
D gene: NA
CDR3 protein: CASRLFPGDKYEQYF
CDR3 DNA: TGTGCCAGCAGACTATTCCCGGGAGACAAATACGAGCAGTACTTC

clone size: NA
V gene: TRBV21-1
J gene: TRBJ1-1
D gene: NA
CDR3 protein: CASSKDIGGQLTEAFF
CDR3 DNA: TGTGCCAGCAGCAAAGACATAGGGGGACAACTCACTGAAGCTTTCTTT

clone size: NA
V gene: TRBV7-9
J gene: TRBJ2-5
D gene: TRBD2
CDR3 protein: CASSLETSGIQETQYF
CDR3 DNA: TGTGCCAGCAGCTTAGAGACTAGCGGGATCCAAGAGACCCAGTACTTC

clone size: NA
V gene: TRBV29-1
J gene: TRBJ2-1
D gene: TRBD1
CDR3 protein: CSVKEPGQGSRNEQFF
CDR3 DNA: TGCAGCGTGAAGGAACCGGGACAGGGATCGAGGAATGAGCAGTTCTTC

clone size: NA
V gene: TRBV10-1
J gene: TRBJ2-1
D gene: NA
CDR3 protein: CASSESAGGREHYNEQFF
CDR3 DNA: TGCGCCAGCAGTGAGTCCGCCGGAGGGAGAGAGCACTACAATGAGCAGTTCTTC

clone size: NA
V gene: TRBV6-5
J gene: TRBJ2-7
D gene: NA
CDR3 protein: CASTLGRGNDYEQYF
CDR3 DNA: TGTGCCAGCACTTTAGGACGGGGTAACGACTACGAGCAGTACTTC

clone size: NA
V gene: TRBV14
J gene: TRBJ2-7
D gene: TRBD1
CDR3 protein: CASSQEPRGYEQYF
CDR3 DNA: TGTGCCAGCAGCCAAGAGCCCAGGGGGTACGAGCAGTACTTC

clone size: NA
V gene: TRBV6-5
J gene: TRBJ2-7
D gene: NA
CDR3 protein: CASSYSSGTGFYEQYF
CDR3 DNA: TGTGCCAGCAGTTACTCGAGCGGGACAGGTTTCTACGAGCAGTACTTC

clone size: NA
V gene: TRBV19
J gene: TRBJ2-2
D gene: TRBD2
CDR3 protein: CASSFRTSGTTGELFF
CDR3 DNA: TGTGCCAGTAGTTTTAGGACTAGCGGGACCACCGGGGAGCTGTTTTTT

clone size: NA
V gene: TRBV20-1
J gene: TRBJ2-5
D gene: NA
CDR3 protein: CSASQAETQYF
CDR3 DNA: TGCAGTGCTTCTCAGGCGGAGACCCAGTACTTC

clone size: NA
V gene: TRBV7-2
J gene: TRBJ2-4
D gene: TRBD2
CDR3 protein: CASSLGELAGGIQYF
CDR3 DNA: TGTGCCAGCAGCTTAGGGGAACTAGCGGGAGGCATTCAGTACTTC

clone size: NA
V gene: TRBV24-1
J gene: TRBJ1-2
D gene: NA
CDR3 protein: CAIEAAGNYTF
CDR3 DNA: TGTGCCATCGAGGCGGCAGGGAACTACACCTTC

clone size: NA
V gene: TRBV5-5
J gene: TRBJ2-7
D gene: NA
CDR3 protein: CASNIQGPSHEQYF
CDR3 DNA: TGTGCCAGCAACATTCAGGGGCCAAGCCACGAGCAGTACTTC

clone size: once
V gene: TRBV6-4
J gene: TRBJ2-1
D gene: NA
CDR3 protein: CASSEFAARYNEQFF
CDR3 DNA: TGTGCCAGCAGTGAGTTTGCGGCGCGTTACAATGAGCAGTTCTTC

clone size: NA
V gene: TRBV28
J gene: TRBJ2-2
D gene: TRBD2
CDR3 protein: CASSPTGLAGAVGELFF
CDR3 DNA: TGTGCCAGCAGTCCCACGGGACTAGCGGGAGCGGTCGGGGAGCTGTTTTTT

clone size: NA
V gene: TRBV19
J gene: TRBJ2-7
D gene: TRBD1
CDR3 protein: CASSPDRGRDEQYF
CDR3 DNA: TGTGCCAGTAGTCCGGACAGGGGGCGTGACGAGCAGTACTTC

clone size: NA
V gene: TRBV5-5
J gene: TRBJ2-1
D gene: TRBD2
CDR3 protein: CASSTGTSGYNEQFF
CDR3 DNA: TGTGCCAGCAGCACCGGGACTAGCGGATACAATGAGCAGTTCTTC

clone size: NA
V gene: TRBV28
J gene: TRBJ1-2
D gene: TRBD1
CDR3 protein: CASRTGGFGYTF
CDR3 DNA: TGTGCCAGCAGAACAGGGGGCTTTGGCTACACCTTC